This entry lists 21 T cell receptor beta chains sequenced from one sample in a study of OX40 agonist ivuxolimab in advanced cancers. Clones were sequenced by immunoSEQ multiplex PCR, and TCRdb holds only the in-frame ones, with some missing. The sample comprises some 77,000 clones, over 75% of which are singletons, and 6.2% rests with the top ten. The sequenced sample was CD4+ or CD8+ T cells sorted from blood, obtained in a trial of the OX40 agonist ivuxolimab. The receptors were sampled from an adult with an advanced solid tumor such as melanoma, head and neck, liver or kidney cancer.

This sequence joins TRBV5-4 and TRBJ2-5, with D perhaps TRBD2 (6 bases). There are 14 residues in the CDR3. V lost 2 bases to trimming and J lost 7 bases, with 15 bases between them. Germline CDR1 reads SGHNT; CDR2 reads YYREEE (reference sequence). DNA for the CDR3: TGTGCCAGCAGCTTCGGGAGTTTAGGAGGGACCCAGTACTTC. This codes for CASSFGSLGGTQYF.

The chain employs TRBV6-1 and TRBJ1-2, with 8 bases lining up with TRBD1. This CDR3 has 14 amino acids. Germline CDR1 reads MNHNS; CDR2 reads SASEGT. V was pared by 7 bases and J by 8 bases, with 12 bases of the junction left unmatched. CDR3 bases: TGTGCCAGCACTGTAGTCAGGGGGCGGGAAGGCTACACCTTC. Protein product: CASTVVRGREGYTF.

The V call is TRBV1, the J call TRBJ2-1; the D segment call TRBD2 is taken from the table without a DNA check. TRBV1 counts as a pseudogene. The CDR3 covers 14 residues. Here the CDR3 reads CTSSRSSGSCEQFF. CDR3 nucleotides: TGCACCAGCAGCCGGTCTAGCGGGAGTTGTGAGCAGTTCTTC.

This chain connects TRBV10-3 to TRBJ2-7; 9 positions agree with TRBD1. Germline V CDR1 and CDR2: ENHRY, SYGVKD. V shed 5 bases, J shed 3 bases, and the junction held 5 bases outside the gene matches. The CDR3 sequence is 14 residues long. The CDR3 is CAISHRGLDYEQYF. In DNA form, the CDR3 reads TGTGCCATCAGTCACAGGGGGCTAGACTACGAGCAGTACTTC.

This rearrangement joins TRBV11-2 to TRBJ1-2; TRBD1 matches at 8 bases. CDR1 and CDR2 from the germline V gene are SGHAT and FQNNGV. After removal of 1 base from V and 4 bases from J, the junction contained 11 bases not matched to a gene. The CDR3 totals 17 residues. The DNA of the CDR3 is TGTGCCAGCAGCTTAGTGTCCAGGGGGCCTATGGGCTATGGCTACACCTTC. Translated: CASSLVSRGPMGYGYTF. Complete variable domain (other parts from reference TRBV11-2 and TRBJ1-2): EAGVAQSPRYKIIEKRQSVAFWCNPISGHATLYWYQQILGQGPKLLIQFQNNGVVDDSQLPKDRFSAERLKGVDSTLKIQPAKLEDSAVYLCASSLVSRGPMGYGYTFGSGTRLTVV.

The chain uses TRBV6-1 and TRBJ2-6; D uncertain. Trimming left V 11 bases short and J 0 bases short, with 8 bases between. Germline CDR1 is MNHNS and CDR2 is SASEGT. The CDR3 is 13 amino acids. The CDR3 bases are TGTGCCGTCAGAGACTCTGGGGCCAACGTCCTGACTTTC. It translates to CAVRDSGANVLTF.

V is TRBV2 and J is TRBJ1-5; 7 nucleotides align to TRBD1. The V and J ends lost 5 bases and 6 bases, in that order; junction bases with no gene match: 10. Germline assignment: CDR1 SNHLY and CDR2 FYNNEI. The CDR3 loop spans 15 amino acids. In nucleotides, the CDR3 is TGTGCCAGCAGTCCTAGGGACAGCTTACCTCAGCCCCAGCATTTT. Translating it yields CASSPRDSLPQPQHF. The entire variable domain, with the rest obtained from reference TRBV2 and TRBJ1-5, is as follows: EPEVTQTPSHQVTQMGQEVILRCVPISNHLYFYWYRQILGQKVEFLVSFYNNEISEKSEIFDDQFSVERPDGSNFTLKIRSTKLEDSAMYFCASSPRDSLPQPQHFGDGTRLSIL.

This clone was recorded only once. The chain carries TRBV18 and TRBJ1-3; D is uncertain. Germline V gives CDR1 KGHSH, CDR2 LQKENI. This CDR3 has 12 amino acids. Between the trimmed V and J ends, which lost 4 bases and 9 bases, there was a span of 10 bases. CDR3: CASSQPESTIYF. The CDR3 nucleotides are TGTGCCAGCTCACAACCCGAGAGCACCATATATTTT.

The CDR3 spells CASSAGQGEGMGNSPLHF. The CDR3 coding sequence is TGTGCCAGCAGCGCCGGACAGGGGGAAGGGATGGGTAATTCACCCCTCCACTTT. The chain carries TRBV9 and TRBJ1-6; 10 bases align to TRBD1. With V trimmed by 3 bases and J by 6 bases, 12 bases remained unmatched. Germline values: CDR1 SGDLS, CDR2 YYNGEE. The CDR3 loop spans 18 amino acids.

The rearrangement links TRBV7-9 to TRBJ2-7; D unclear. Trimming took 5 bases from V and 1 from J, leaving 3 bases between them. Per germline, CDR1 SEHNR and CDR2 FQNEAQ (reference sequence). This CDR3 contains 11 residues. The CDR3 DNA sequence: TGTGCCAGCAGCCCGTCCTACGAGCAGTACTTC. This sequence encodes CASSPSYEQYF.

The chain combines TRBV19 with TRBJ1-4, with TRBD1 matching 9 bases. The CDR3 extends over 14 amino acids. Germline CDR1 and CDR2: LNHDA and SQIVND (reference sequence). The trim removed 7 bases at V and 7 bases at J, leaving 7 bases unmatched. CDR3 DNA sequence: TGTGCCAGTAACCAAGGACAGGGGCGTGAAAAACTGTTTTTT. Its translation is CASNQGQGREKLFF.

This chain joins TRBV6-5 and TRBJ2-7, with D possibly being TRBD1 (5 bases). The CDR3 is 12 amino acids. Per germline, CDR1 MNHEY and CDR2 SVGAGI. V was clipped by 5 bases and J by 3 bases, with 8 bases between them. DNA for the CDR3: TGTGCCAGCAGTCTTCAGGGCTACGAGCAGTACTTC. Translation gives CASSLQGYEQYF.

This clone turned up a few times. This chain joins TRBV5-1 and TRBJ2-1; unclear D gene. The V and J ends lost 5 bases and 6 bases respectively, with 9 bases between them. The CDR3 totals 12 residues. CDR1 is SGHRS, CDR2 YFSETQ, per germline. The CDR3 loop reads CASSEGINEQFF. The CDR3 DNA sequence: TGCGCCAGCAGTGAAGGGATCAATGAGCAGTTCTTC.

The gene calls are TRBV6-4 and TRBJ1-1, with TRBD1 as a possible D gene (6 bases). CDR1 is MRHNA and CDR2 is SNTAGT in the germline V gene. With 6 bases removed from V and 6 bases from J, the gap between germline ends came to 14 bases. This CDR3 has 13 residues. CDR3 region: CASSATGGPEAFF. The CDR3 DNA reads as TGTGCCAGCAGCGCGACAGGAGGGCCTGAAGCTTTCTTT.

Here the CDR3 reads CASSQERRLAGRSEQFF. In DNA form, the CDR3 reads TGTGCCAGCAGCCAAGAACGTAGACTAGCGGGGAGGAGTGAGCAGTTCTTC. This chain links TRBV14 with TRBJ2-1; TRBD2 agrees at 11 bases. After removal of 0 bases from V and 9 bases from J, the junction contained 10 bases not matched to a gene. Germline V gene data show CDR1 as SGHDN and CDR2 as FVKESK. The CDR3 spans 17 residues.

Here the CDR3 reads CASSFPVEGGPQHF. The CDR3 DNA follows: TGTGCCAGCAGTTTTCCGGTGGAGGGAGGGCCCCAGCATTTT. This chain joins TRBV28 and TRBJ1-5; D uncertain. CDR3 length: 14 residues. Germline CDR1 MDHEN, CDR2 SYDVKM. The V and J ends lost 3 bases and 9 bases respectively, with 15 bases between them.

This clone was recorded a few times. The chain links TRBV6-5 to TRBJ1-5; D ambiguous. The germline V gene encodes CDR1 MNHEY and CDR2 SVGAGI. This CDR3 region has 14 residues. Trimming took off 6 bases at V and 7 bases at J, with 16 bases between the two ends. The CDR3 loop is CASRMEPRAQPQHF. CDR3 coding DNA: TGTGCCAGCAGGATGGAACCCCGGGCGCAGCCCCAGCATTTT.

CDR3 region: CSVARADEKLFF. Here the CDR3 DNA reads TGCAGCGTTGCAAGGGCTGATGAAAAACTGTTTTTT. This chain connects TRBV29-1 to TRBJ1-4; D is undetermined. Trimming stripped 4 bases from V and 6 bases from J, with 9 bases between. This CDR3 contains 12 residues. Germline V CDR1 and CDR2: SQVTM, ANQGSEA. The whole variable domain, filled in from reference TRBV29-1 and TRBJ1-4, reads SAVISQKPSRDICQRGTSLTIQCQVDSQVTMMFWYRQQPGQSLTLIATANQGSEATYESGFVIDKFPISRPNLTFSTLTVSNMSPEDSSIYLCSVARADEKLFFGSGTQLSVL.

As concerns this clone: A junction boundary mismatches the germline segment, possibly from a read error. The V gene is TRBV6-5, the J gene TRBJ1-5; D possibly corresponds to TRBD1 (6 bases). CDR3 length: 12 amino acids. Germline values: CDR1 MNHEY, CDR2 SVGAGI. This chain's CDR3 is CARRQANQPQHF. In nucleotides, the CDR3 is TGTGCCCGCAGACAGGCGAATCAGCCCCAGCATTTT.

This chain connects TRBV15 to TRBJ1-3, with no clear D. Per the germline V gene, CDR1 is LNHNV and CDR2 is YYDKDF (reference sequence). The CDR3 loop spans 15 amino acids. Trimming shortened V by 0 bases and J by 6 bases, and 12 bases separated the two germline ends. The DNA for the CDR3 is TGTGCCACCAGCAGAGATGCGGGAAAGGAAAACACCATATATTTT. Its translation is CATSRDAGKENTIYF.

V gene TRBV10-3 combines with J gene TRBJ2-1; TRBD1 is a possible D gene (5 bases). Germline V gene lookup returns CDR1 ENHRY and CDR2 SYGVKD. The CDR3 is made up of 16 amino acids. Trimming took off 4 bases at V and 0 bases at J, with 13 bases between the two ends. CDR3 DNA: TGTGCCATCAGTGGGGGTCAGGGCCTCTCCTACAATGAGCAGTTCTTC. It is translated as CAISGGQGLSYNEQFF.